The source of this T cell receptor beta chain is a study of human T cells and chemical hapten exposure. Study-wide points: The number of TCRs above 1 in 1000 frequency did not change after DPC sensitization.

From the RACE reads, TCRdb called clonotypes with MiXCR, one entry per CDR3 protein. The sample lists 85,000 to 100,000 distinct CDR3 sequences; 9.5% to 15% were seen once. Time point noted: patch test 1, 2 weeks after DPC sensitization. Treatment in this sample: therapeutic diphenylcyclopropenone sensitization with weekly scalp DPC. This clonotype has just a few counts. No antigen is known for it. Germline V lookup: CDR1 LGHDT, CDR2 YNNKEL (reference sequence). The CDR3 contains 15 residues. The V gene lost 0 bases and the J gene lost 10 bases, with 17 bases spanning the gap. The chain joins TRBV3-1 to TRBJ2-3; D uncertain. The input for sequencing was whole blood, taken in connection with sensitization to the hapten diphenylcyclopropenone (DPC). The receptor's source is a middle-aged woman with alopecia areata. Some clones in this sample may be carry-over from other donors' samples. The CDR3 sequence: CASSQDRVAGTAQYF. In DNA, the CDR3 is TGTGCCAGCAGCCAAGATCGGGTGGCAGGCACCGCGCAGTATTTT.